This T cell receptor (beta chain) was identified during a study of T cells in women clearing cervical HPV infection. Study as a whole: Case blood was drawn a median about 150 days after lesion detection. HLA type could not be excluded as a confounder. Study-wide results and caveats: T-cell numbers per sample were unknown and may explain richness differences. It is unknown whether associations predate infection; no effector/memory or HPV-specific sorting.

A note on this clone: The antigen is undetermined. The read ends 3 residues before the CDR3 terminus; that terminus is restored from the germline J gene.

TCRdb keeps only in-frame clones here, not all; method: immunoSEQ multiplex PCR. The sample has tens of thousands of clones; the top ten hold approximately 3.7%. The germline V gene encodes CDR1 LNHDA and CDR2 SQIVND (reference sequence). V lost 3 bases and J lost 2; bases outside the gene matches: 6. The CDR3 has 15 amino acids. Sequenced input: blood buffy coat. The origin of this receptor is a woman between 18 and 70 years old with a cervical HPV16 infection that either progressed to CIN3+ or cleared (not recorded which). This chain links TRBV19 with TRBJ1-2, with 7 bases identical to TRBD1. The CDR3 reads CASSIPRTGNYGYTF. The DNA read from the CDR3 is TGTGCCAGTAGTATTCCAAGGACAGGAAACTATGGC.